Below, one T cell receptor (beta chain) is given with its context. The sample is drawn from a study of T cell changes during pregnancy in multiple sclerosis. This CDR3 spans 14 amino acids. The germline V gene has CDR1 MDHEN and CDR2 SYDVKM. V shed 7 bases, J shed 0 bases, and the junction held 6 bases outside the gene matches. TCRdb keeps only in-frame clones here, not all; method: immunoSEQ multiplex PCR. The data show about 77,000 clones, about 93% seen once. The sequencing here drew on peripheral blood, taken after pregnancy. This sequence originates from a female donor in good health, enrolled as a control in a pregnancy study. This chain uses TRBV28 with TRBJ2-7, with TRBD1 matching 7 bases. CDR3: CASTEGQPSYEQYF. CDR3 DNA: TGTGCCAGCACCGAGGGACAGCCCTCCTACGAGCAGTACTTC. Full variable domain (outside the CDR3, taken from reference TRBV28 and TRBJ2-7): DVKVTQSSRYLVKRTGEKVFLECVQDMDHENMFWYRQDPGLGLRLIYFSYDVKMKEKGDIPEGYSVSREKKERFSLILESASTNQTSMYLCASTEGQPSYEQYFGPGTRLTVT.